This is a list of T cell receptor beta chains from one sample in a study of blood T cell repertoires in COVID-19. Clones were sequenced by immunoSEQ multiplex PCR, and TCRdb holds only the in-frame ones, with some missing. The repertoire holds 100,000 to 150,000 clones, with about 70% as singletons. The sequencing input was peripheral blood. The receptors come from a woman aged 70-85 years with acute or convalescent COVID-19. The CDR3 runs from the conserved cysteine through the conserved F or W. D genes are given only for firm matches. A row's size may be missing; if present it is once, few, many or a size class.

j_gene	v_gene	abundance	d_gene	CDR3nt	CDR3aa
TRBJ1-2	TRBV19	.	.	TGTGCCAGTAACCCTAGGGCAGGGGTGAACTATGGCTACACCTTC	CASNPRAGVNYGYTF
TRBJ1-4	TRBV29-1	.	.	TGCAGCGCGACAGATAATGAAAAACTGTTTTTT	CSATDNEKLFF
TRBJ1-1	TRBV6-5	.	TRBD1	TGTGCCAGCAGACAGGGGGCCACTGAAGCTTTCTTT	CASRQGATEAFF
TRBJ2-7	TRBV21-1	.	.	TGTGCCAGCACCCAAGGGACAGGGGAAAACTACGAGCAGTACTTC	CASTQGTGENYEQYF
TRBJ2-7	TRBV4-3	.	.	TGCGCCAGCAGCCAGACGGGAGAGAGCTCCTACGAGCAGTACTTC	CASSQTGESSYEQYF
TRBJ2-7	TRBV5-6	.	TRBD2	TGTGCCAGCAGCTTTTCTGCTAGCGGGAACTACGAGCAGTACTTC	CASSFSASGNYEQYF
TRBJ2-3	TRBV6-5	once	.	TGTGCCAGCAGTTACTCTGCCTACGATACGCAGTATTTT	CASSYSAYDTQYF
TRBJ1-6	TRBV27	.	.	TGTGCCAGCAGTTTATTTCAGGGCCCTATAGATTCACCCCTCCACTTT	CASSLFQGPIDSPLHF
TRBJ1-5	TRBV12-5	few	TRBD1	TGTGCTAGTGGTTCGGGACAGCCAGATCAGCCCCAGCATTTT	CASGSGQPDQPQHF
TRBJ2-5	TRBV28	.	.	TGTGCCAGCAGACCCGCGCACGGAGGGGAGACCCAGTACTTC	CASRPAHGGETQYF
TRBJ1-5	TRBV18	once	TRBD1	TGTGCCAGCTCATCCGGACAGGGGGGGAATCAGCCCCAGCATTTT	CASSSGQGGNQPQHF
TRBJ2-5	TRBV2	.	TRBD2	TGTGCCAGCGATGGGTCTAGCGGGAGGGTTCGCCAAGAGACCCAGTACTTC	CASDGSSGRVRQETQYF
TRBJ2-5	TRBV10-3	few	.	TGTGCCATCAGTGGGACAGCGGCGGGAGAGACCCAGTACTTC	CAISGTAAGETQYF
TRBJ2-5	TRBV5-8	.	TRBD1	TGTGCCAGCAGCGGAGGACAGGGGGCGTCGGGGGAGACCCAGTACTTC	CASSGGQGASGETQYF
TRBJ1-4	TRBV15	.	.	TGTGCCACCAGCAGGCAAGGAGAGGAAAAACTGTTTTTT	CATSRQGEEKLFF
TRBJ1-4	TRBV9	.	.	TGTGCCAGCAGCGTAGCAGGAGGGGCGGTCGGAAAGGAAAAACTGTTTTTT	CASSVAGGAVGKEKLFF
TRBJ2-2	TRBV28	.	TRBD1	TGTGCCAGCAGTACGAGGGGGCAGAGAGGCGGGGAGCTGTTTTTT	CASSTRGQRGGELFF
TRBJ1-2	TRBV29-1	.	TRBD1	TGCAGCGTTGGGTCCCCCGGACAGGGCCTGGACGGCTACACCTTC	CSVGSPGQGLDGYTF
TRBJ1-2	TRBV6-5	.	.	TGTGCCAGCAGAACCGACATAACTTCTGGCTACACCTTC	CASRTDITSGYTF